Listed below are T cell receptor beta chains from one sample, sequenced in a study of blood T cells in healthy people across ages. Each CDR3 protein is one row after TCRdb ran MiXCR on the 5' RACE reads. The repertoire includes 1,500,000 or so distinct CDR3 sequences, around 59% of them detected once, and about 6.3% sits in the top ten. The sample was blood. Source of these receptors: a young man in good health. CDR3s include the opening cysteine and the closing phenylalanine or tryptophan. The order of the fields is D gene, clone size, J gene, V gene, CDR3 protein, CDR3 DNA. The D gene is left open where the match is weak. Expanded clones get a size class; other rows say once, few or many, or leave the size out.

>TRBD2|NA|TRBJ2-7|TRBV5-1
CASSFDRTSGYEQYF
TGCGCCAGCAGCTTTGATCGGACTAGCGGTTACGAGCAGTACTTC
>TRBD1|NA|TRBJ1-2|TRBV12-3/TRBV12-4
CASSPGQVDGYTF
TGTGCCAGCAGCCCCGGACAGGTCGATGGCTACACCTTC
>NA|NA|TRBJ2-5|TRBV2
CASRKGGGTQETQYF
TGTGCCAGCAGAAAGGGGGGGGGGACTCAAGAGACCCAGTACTTC
>TRBD2|NA|TRBJ2-1|TRBV7-9
CASSLLAGAHEQFF
TGTGCCAGCAGCTTACTAGCGGGAGCTCATGAGCAGTTCTTC
>NA|NA|TRBJ2-7|TRBV27
CASSRPTRGPYNEQYF
TGTGCCAGCAGTCGCCCGACTAGAGGCCCCTACAATGAGCAGTACTTC
>TRBD1|once|TRBJ2-5|TRBV12-3/TRBV12-4
CASSPIERTGYRETQYF
TGTGCCAGCAGCCCCATAGAGCGGACAGGGTACCGAGAGACCCAGTACTTC
>NA|NA|TRBJ2-7|TRBV21-1
CASSKRGRTGNEQYF
TGTGCCAGCAGCAAAAGGGGCCGGACAGGGAACGAGCAGTACTTC
>NA|few|TRBJ2-1|TRBV4-1
CASSQEFYRTANEQFF
TGCGCCAGCAGCCAAGAATTTTATCGGACTGCCAATGAGCAGTTCTTC
>TRBD2|NA|TRBJ2-1|TRBV10-3
CAIKSSGGADEQFF
TGTGCCATCAAGAGTAGCGGGGGGGCAGATGAGCAGTTCTTC
>TRBD2|NA|TRBJ2-7|TRBV7-2
CASSLRYPSGVPEQYF
TGTGCCAGCAGTCTCCGGTATCCTAGCGGGGTCCCCGAGCAGTACTTC